This T cell receptor beta chain was identified during a study of lymphopenia after photon versus proton radiotherapy. Whole-study findings and limits: Under photons, naive T cells and diversity fell while effector/memory populations rose. Larger post-nadir TCR diversity loss correlated inversely with survival in deceased patients.

Comments on this clone: The antigen is not known.

Repertoires were generated with immunoSEQ multiplex PCR, while TCRdb's copy carries only in-frame clones and drops some. The table includes 150,000 to 200,000 clones, roughly nine tenths detected once. The CDR3 is 15 amino acids. CDR1 SGHNT and CDR2 YENEEA come from the germline V gene. The V end was cut by 0 bases, the J end by 10 bases, with 16 bases between. Sequencing used peripheral blood, obtained from a patient treated with photon-based radiotherapy. The chain employs TRBV11-3 and TRBJ2-1, with D maybe TRBD2 (5 bases). This sequence originates from a man aged 45-65 years with gastric cancer. The CDR3 bases are TGTGCCAGCAGCTTAGATCGGGCTAGCAGCATCGAGCAGTTCTTC. It translates to CASSLDRASSIEQFF.